The rows below give T cell receptor beta chains drawn from one sample of a study of Graves' ophthalmopathy and Graves' hyperthyroidism. TCRdb processed the multiplex PCR reads anew with MiXCR; each CDR3 protein has one entry. This table holds under 800,000 distinct CDR3 sequences, 22% found once. Sequenced input: peripheral blood. Every receptor here comes from a woman aged 18-29 years with stable Graves' hyperthyroidism. Some clones in this sample may be carry-over from other donors' samples. The CDR3 runs from the conserved cysteine through the conserved F or W. Each record gives: V gene, clone size, J gene, D gene, CDR3 DNA, CDR3 protein. A D gene is named only where the DNA matches it firmly. Only some rows state a clone size, as once, few, many or a class for expanded clones.

>TRBV28|few|TRBJ1-1|.
TGTGCCAGCAGACCCCCGAACACTGAAGCTTTCTTT
CASRPPNTEAFF
>TRBV28|few|TRBJ2-6|TRBD1
TGTGCCACCATTGCAGGGGGTTCTGGGGCCAACGTCCTGACTTTC
CATIAGGSGANVLTF
>TRBV6-1|many|TRBJ1-5|.
TGTGCCAGCAGTGGCGGCGGCGCAAGGCCCCAGCATTTT
CASSGGGARPQHF
>TRBV29-1|.|TRBJ1-1|TRBD1
TGCAGCGCCGGGACAGGGGATTCGGCTACTGAAGCTTTCTTT
CSAGTGDSATEAFF
>TRBV12-3/TRBV12-4|many|TRBJ1-2|TRBD1
TGTGCCAGCAGTTGGTTCCTCAGGGGGGACCATGGCTACACCTTC
CASSWFLRGDHGYTF
>TRBV6-5|.|TRBJ1-1|TRBD1
TGTGCCAGCAGTTTGGGTTACTCCGGGACAGGGCGTGAAGCTTTCTTT
CASSLGYSGTGREAFF
>TRBV12-3/TRBV12-4|.|TRBJ2-3|.
TGTGCCAGCAGCAACGCAGATACGCAGTATTTT
CASSNADTQYF
>TRBV28|.|TRBJ2-7|TRBD2
TGTGCCAGCCGCGGGAGTATCTACGAGCAGTACTTC
CASRGSIYEQYF
>TRBV19|.|TRBJ1-1|.
TGTGCCAGTAGTGCCGAGGGACGGCAGAACACTGAAGCTTTCTTT
CASSAEGRQNTEAFF
>TRBV7-3|few|TRBJ2-2|TRBD1
TGTGCCAGCAGCCGGGACAGGGGGCATGAGGGGGAGCTGTTTTTT
CASSRDRGHEGELFF
>TRBV6-5|many|TRBJ1-2|.
TGTGCCAGCAGCAATTCTTTGGGGGAGGGCTACACCTTC
CASSNSLGEGYTF
>TRBV6-5|many|TRBJ2-7|.
TGTGCCAGCAGTTCGGGCAGACCCTACGAGCAGTACTTC
CASSSGRPYEQYF
>TRBV13|many|TRBJ2-5|TRBD2
TGTGCCAGCAGTCCCCCGACTAGCGGGGGAGTGTACCAAGAGACCCAGTACTTC
CASSPPTSGGVYQETQYF
>TRBV11-2|.|TRBJ2-2|.
TGTGCCAGCAGCCCCACGGGCGGCGGGGAGCTGTTTTTT
CASSPTGGGELFF
>TRBV30|few|TRBJ2-7|TRBD2
TGTGCCTGGTCTCGGACTAGCGGGGGGGCCTCCGAGCAGTACTTC
CAWSRTSGGASEQYF
>TRBV6-5|many|TRBJ2-2|TRBD2
TGTGCCAGCAGTTACTCGAGACTAGCGGGTAACACCGGGGAGCTGTTTTTT
CASSYSRLAGNTGELFF